Described below is a single TCR beta chain sequence and its context. Its antigen remains unknown. This entry belongs to a study of cytomegalovirus exposure and HLA in healthy donors. General study points: Researchers catalogued over 150 TCR beta chains as cytomegalovirus-associated. Reports showed the classifier diagnosing cytomegalovirus status with high specificity and sensitivity. In vitro experiments confirmed that a few CMV-associated chains were specific for CMV antigens.

Unmatched junction bases numbered 2, after V lost 0 bases and J lost 3 bases. This CDR3 spans 15 amino acids. CDR1 is LGHNA, CDR2 YNFKEQ, per germline. The donors were members of the approximately 110-subject validation cohort (separate from the roughly 670-subject first cohort). The data were produced by immunoSEQ multiplex PCR, yet TCRdb's version contains in-frame clones alone and is incomplete. This sample carries fewer than 200,000 clones, 90% to 97% of them seen once, and the ten largest clones take about 0.89%. Sequencing used PBMCs. The chain carries TRBV4-2 and TRBJ2-1; TRBD1 aligns across 7 bases. The origin of this receptor is a woman under 30 in good health and CMV-seronegative. The CDR3, as DNA: TGTGCCAGCAGCCAAGAAGGGGGCGGCTACAATGAGCAGTTCTTC. Its protein is CASSQEGGGYNEQFF.